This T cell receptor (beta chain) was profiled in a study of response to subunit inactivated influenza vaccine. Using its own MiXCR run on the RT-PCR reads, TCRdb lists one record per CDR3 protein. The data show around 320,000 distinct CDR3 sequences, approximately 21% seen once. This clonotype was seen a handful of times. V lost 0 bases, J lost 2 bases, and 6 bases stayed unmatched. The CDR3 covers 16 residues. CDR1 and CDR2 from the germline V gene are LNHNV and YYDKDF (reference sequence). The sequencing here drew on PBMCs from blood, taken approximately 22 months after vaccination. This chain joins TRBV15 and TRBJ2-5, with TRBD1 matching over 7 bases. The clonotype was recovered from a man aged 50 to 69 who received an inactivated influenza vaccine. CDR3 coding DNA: TGTGCCACCAGCAGAGATCGTGGGACAGCTCAAGAGACCCAGTACTTC. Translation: CATSRDRGTAQETQYF.